Shown below are 7 T cell receptor beta chains from a single sample sequenced in a study of blood T cells in healthy people across ages. Using a J-beta primer mix together with a sample-barcoded 5' primer, a second PCR was run for about 7 to 12 cycles. TCRdb passed the 5' RACE reads through MiXCR, listing each CDR3 protein once. This sample has about 680,000 distinct CDR3 sequences; around 45% occur once, and the top ten carry roughly a third. The sequenced sample was blood. The receptors originated from a woman aged 55-70 years in good health.

The chain is built from TRBV7-2 and TRBJ2-5, with 8 bases matching TRBD2. Germline V gene sequence: CDR1 SGHTA, CDR2 FQGNSA. J gave up 2 bases and V 5 bases, and 7 bases lay outside the gene matches. CDR3 length: 15 residues. The CDR3 DNA is TGTGCCAGCAGCCGTCCGACTAGCGAACAAGAGACCCAGTACTTC. Translated: CASSRPTSEQETQYF. The full variable domain, rest sourced from reference TRBV7-2 and TRBJ2-5, is GAGVSQSPSNKVTEKGKDVELRCDPISGHTALYWYRQSLGQGLEFLIYFQGNSAPDKSGLPSDRFSAERTGGSVSTLTIQRTQQEDSAVYLCASSRPTSEQETQYFGPGTRLLVL.

There are many counts of this clonotype. This rearrangement joins TRBV29-1 to TRBJ2-5; a possible D gene is TRBD2 (6 bases). Germline CDR1 and CDR2: SQVTM and ANQGSEA. Trimming took off 6 bases at V and 11 bases at J, with 16 bases between the two ends. This CDR3 comprises 11 residues. The CDR3 nucleotides read TGCAGCGTGGGGGGTAGCGGTGAGCAGTACTTC. As protein: CSVGGSGEQYF. Using reference TRBV29-1 and TRBJ2-5 for the parts outside the CDR3, the full variable domain is SAVISQKPSRDICQRGTSLTIQCQVDSQVTMMFWYRQQPGQSLTLIATANQGSEATYESGFVIDKFPISRPNLTFSTLTVSNMSPEDSSIYLCSVGGSGEQYFGPGTRLLVL.

This chain uses TRBV6-5 with TRBJ1-1, with a tentative D call TRBD1 (6 bases). V lost 4 bases, J lost 1 base, and 10 bases lay in between. The CDR3 runs 14 residues. Germline CDR1 MNHEY, CDR2 SVGAGI. The CDR3 DNA sequence: TGTGCCAGCAGTTGGGGGGGCGCGAACACTGAAGCTTTCTTT. This codes for CASSWGGANTEAFF.

This clonotype showed up just a few times. The chain carries TRBV4-2 and TRBJ2-5; 7 nucleotides agree with TRBD2. This CDR3 has 15 amino acids. Trimming at V came to 0 bases and at J to 3 bases, leaving 4 bases not matched to a gene. Germline CDR1 and CDR2: LGHNA and YNFKEQ. Here the CDR3 reads CASSQDRAGKETQYF. CDR3 in DNA: TGTGCCAGCAGCCAAGATCGAGCGGGGAAAGAGACCCAGTACTTC.

This clonotype was seen many times. V gene TRBV7-9 combines with J gene TRBJ2-7, with 8 bases lining up with TRBD2. CDR1 and CDR2 from the germline V gene are SEHNR and FQNEAQ (reference sequence). CDR3 size: 14 residues. Unmatched junction bases numbered 8, after V lost 7 bases and J lost 3 bases. CDR3 nucleotides: TGTGCCAGCATGGAAGCGGGAGTCAACTACGAGCAGTACTTC. It is translated as CASMEAGVNYEQYF.

This clonotype turned up a few times. V and J are TRBV28 and TRBJ2-5; D unresolved. The end of the DNA fits TRBJ2-7 better, so the J call may be wrong. CDR1 MDHEN and CDR2 SYDVKM come from the germline V gene. CDR3 length: 13 amino acids. DNA of the CDR3: TGTGCCAGCAGCCTGCGGCCGGACTACGAGCAGTACTTC. Translating gives CASSLRPDYEQYF.

The chain joins TRBV7-9 to TRBJ2-3; tentatively, D is TRBD1 or TRBD2 (5 bases each). Looked up from germline, CDR1 is SEHNR and CDR2 is FQNEAQ (reference sequence). Trimming took 2 bases from V and 4 from J, leaving 13 bases between them. The CDR3 spans 15 residues. Written as DNA, the CDR3 is TGTGCCAGCAGCTTATGGGGGTGGGGTGCAGATACGCAGTATTTT. Protein sequence: CASSLWGWGADTQYF.